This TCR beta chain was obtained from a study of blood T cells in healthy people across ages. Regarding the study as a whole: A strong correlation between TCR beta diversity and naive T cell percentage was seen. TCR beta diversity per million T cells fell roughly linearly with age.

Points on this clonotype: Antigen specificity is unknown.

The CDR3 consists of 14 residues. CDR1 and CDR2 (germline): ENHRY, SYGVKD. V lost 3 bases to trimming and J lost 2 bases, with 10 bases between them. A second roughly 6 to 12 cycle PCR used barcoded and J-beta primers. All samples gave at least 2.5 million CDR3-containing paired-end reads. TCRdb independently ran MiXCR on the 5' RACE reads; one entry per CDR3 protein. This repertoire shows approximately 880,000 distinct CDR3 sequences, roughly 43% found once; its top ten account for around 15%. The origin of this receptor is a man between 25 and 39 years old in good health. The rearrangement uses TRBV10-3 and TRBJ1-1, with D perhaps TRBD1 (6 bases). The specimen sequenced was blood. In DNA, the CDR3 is TGTGCCATCAGTGAAAGGGGGGTCAACACTGAAGCTTTCTTT. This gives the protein CAISERGVNTEAFF.